This is a list of T cell receptor beta chains from one sample in a study of blood T cell repertoires in COVID-19. The method was immunoSEQ multiplex PCR; TCRdb's version includes in-frame clones alone and lacks a portion of them. The table lists around 60,000 clones, about two thirds of them singletons. Input material: peripheral blood. The receptors stem from a woman between 65 and 79 years old with COVID-19, enrolled during active disease. Both conserved end residues are part of each CDR3. The D gene is left open where the match is weak. Clone size, where shown, is once, few, many, or a class for clones that have expanded.

size	V	J	D	CDR3	DNA
-	TRBV7-2	TRBJ1-5	-	CASSSRTGQPQHF	TGTGCCAGCAGCTCCCGGACTGGGCAGCCCCAGCATTTT
-	TRBV3-1/TRBV3-2	TRBJ1-3	-	CASSQRQQGGNTIYF	TGTGCCAGCAGCCAACGCCAACAGGGTGGAAACACCATATATTTT
-	TRBV4-1	TRBJ2-1	-	CASSQWEEQFF	TGCGCCAGCAGCCAATGGGAGGAGCAGTTCTTC
-	TRBV6-5	TRBJ2-1	-	CASSYPGKRGEQFF	TGTGCCAGCAGTTACCCTGGGAAAAGGGGTGAGCAGTTCTTC
-	TRBV9	TRBJ1-1	-	CASSVGPGGAPGTEAFF	TGTGCCAGCAGCGTAGGCCCGGGGGGGGCTCCAGGGACTGAAGCTTTCTTT
-	TRBV19	TRBJ2-3	TRBD1	CASSTTGGTDTQYF	TGTGCCAGTAGTACGACAGGGGGGACAGATACGCAGTATTTT
few	TRBV24-1	TRBJ2-1	TRBD1	CATSDPGQGGDEQFF	TGTGCCACCAGTGACCCGGGACAGGGTGGGGATGAGCAGTTCTTC
-	TRBV6-5	TRBJ2-7	TRBD2	CASSSLAGDAYEQYF	TGTGCCAGCAGTTCCCTAGCGGGGGACGCCTACGAGCAGTACTTC
medium-sized	TRBV19	TRBJ2-5	TRBD2	CASSPRLTSGRRGETQYF	TGTGCCAGTAGTCCTCGATTGACTAGCGGGAGAAGAGGAGAGACCCAGTACTTC
-	TRBV9	TRBJ2-1	TRBD2	CASSLGTSDEQFF	TGTGCCAGCAGCCTCGGGACTAGCGATGAGCAGTTCTTC
-	TRBV6-5	TRBJ1-1	TRBD1	CASSFQGARNTEAFF	TGTGCCAGCAGCTTCCAGGGGGCGAGGAACACTGAAGCTTTCTTT
-	TRBV6-5	TRBJ1-5	-	CASSYRQWGQPQHF	TGTGCCAGCAGTTACCGACAGTGGGGTCAGCCCCAGCATTTT
-	TRBV19	TRBJ2-5	TRBD2	CASSLAGVRETQYF	TGTGCCAGTAGTTTAGCGGGAGTGCGAGAGACCCAGTACTTC
-	TRBV2	TRBJ1-1	-	CASSEGSQRAEAFF	TGTGCCAGCAGTGAAGGAAGCCAGAGGGCTGAAGCTTTCTTT
once	TRBV5-1	TRBJ1-2	TRBD1	CASSLDRGYGYTF	TGCGCCAGCAGCTTGGACAGGGGCTATGGCTACACCTTC
few	TRBV6-6	TRBJ2-7	TRBD2	CASSPSGGSSYEQYF	TGTGCCAGCAGTCCTAGCGGGGGGTCCTCCTACGAGCAGTACTTC
-	TRBV5-6	TRBJ2-7	-	CASSPAGAYEQYF	TGTGCCAGCAGCCCCGCAGGGGCCTACGAGCAGTACTTC
-	TRBV13	TRBJ2-1	TRBD1	CASTVRDRVEQKQFF	TGTGCCAGCACCGTCCGGGACAGGGTCGAGCAGAAGCAGTTCTTC
once	TRBV5-4	TRBJ2-7	TRBD1	CASSQLGQGTYEQYF	TGTGCCAGCAGCCAACTGGGACAGGGCACCTACGAGCAGTACTTC
few	TRBV19	TRBJ2-2	TRBD1	CASSRDRNTGELFF	TGTGCCAGTAGTAGGGACAGAAACACCGGGGAGCTGTTTTTT
-	TRBV19	TRBJ2-3	-	CASSRSGSTDTQYF	TGTGCCAGTAGTAGGTCGGGGAGCACAGATACGCAGTATTTT
-	TRBV4-3	TRBJ2-2	TRBD2	CASSQDPGRATGELFF	TGCGCCAGCAGCCAAGATCCCGGGAGGGCCACCGGGGAGCTGTTTTTT
-	TRBV27	TRBJ2-1	-	CASSLSRDPYNEQFF	TGTGCCAGCAGTTTATCGCGGGACCCCTACAATGAGCAGTTCTTC
-	TRBV7-3	TRBJ2-1	-	CASSSTGGEQFF	TGTGCCAGCAGCTCCACCGGGGGTGAGCAGTTCTTC
few	TRBV4-1	TRBJ2-5	TRBD2	CASSQVLAGGLAQETQYF	TGCGCCAGCAGCCAAGTCCTAGCGGGGGGGCTTGCTCAAGAGACCCAGTACTTC
few	TRBV3-1/TRBV3-2	TRBJ2-1	-	CASSQERPSANNEQFF	TGTGCCAGCAGCCAAGAAAGGCCTAGCGCCAACAATGAGCAGTTCTTC
few	TRBV19	TRBJ1-6	TRBD1	CASSILGQGANSPLHF	TGTGCCAGTAGTATTCTGGGACAGGGGGCGAATTCACCCCTCCACTTT
-	TRBV7-6	TRBJ2-5	TRBD2	CASSLRLAGGAQETQYF	TGTGCCAGCAGCTTAAGACTAGCGGGAGGAGCCCAAGAGACCCAGTACTTC
few	TRBV7-2	TRBJ2-6	TRBD1	CASSRGKGGAGANVLTF	TGTGCCAGCAGCCGTGGAAAAGGGGGCGCTGGGGCCAACGTCCTGACTTTC
few	TRBV6-2/TRBV6-3	TRBJ2-1	-	CASSYSAGRRLHEQFF	TGTGCCAGCAGTTACTCGGCGGGACGCCGCCTACATGAGCAGTTCTTC
-	TRBV6-6	TRBJ1-4	TRBD1	CASRDRTGATNEKLFF	TGTGCCAGCAGAGACCGTACAGGGGCAACTAATGAAAAACTGTTTTTT
-	TRBV5-4	TRBJ1-2	-	CASSLGSGLLNYGYTF	TGTGCCAGCAGCTTGGGGTCTGGACTGCTAAACTATGGCTACACCTTC
-	TRBV20-1	TRBJ1-1	-	CSARGYTEAFF	TGCAGTGCTCGGGGGTACACTGAAGCTTTCTTT
once	TRBV7-8	TRBJ2-1	TRBD2	CASSPRLATYNEQFF	TGTGCCAGCAGCCCACGACTAGCGACCTACAATGAGCAGTTCTTC
-	TRBV15	TRBJ2-1	TRBD1	CATSRVGQGDYHEQFF	TGTGCCACCAGCAGAGTGGGACAGGGGGATTATCATGAGCAGTTCTTC
-	TRBV7-2	TRBJ2-1	-	CASSLRLAYNNEQFF	TGTGCCAGCAGCTTGCGGCTAGCGTATAACAATGAGCAGTTCTTC
-	TRBV7-7	TRBJ2-6	-	CASSSGGSGANVLTF	TGTGCCAGCAGCTCCGGGGGCTCTGGGGCCAACGTCCTGACTTTC
-	TRBV12-5	TRBJ2-2	TRBD2	CASGLRDLGLAGRNTGELFF	TGTGCTAGTGGTTTGAGGGACCTTGGACTAGCGGGGAGGAACACCGGGGAGCTGTTTTTT
-	TRBV5-6	TRBJ2-1	-	CASSWTVDEQFF	TGTGCCAGCAGCTGGACAGTAGATGAGCAGTTCTTC
-	TRBV6-2/TRBV6-3	TRBJ1-1	-	CASSYRRGGTEAFF	TGTGCCAGCAGTTACCGGAGGGGAGGCACTGAAGCTTTCTTT
-	TRBV11-2	TRBJ1-1	-	CASSLGGGNTEAFF	TGTGCCAGCAGCTTAGGGGGGGGGAACACTGAAGCTTTCTTT
few	TRBV19	TRBJ1-2	TRBD1	CASTTGIGGYTF	TGTGCCAGTACGACAGGGATTGGGGGCTACACCTTC
few	TRBV19	TRBJ1-5	TRBD1	CASSSNSGQGGPQHF	TGTGCCAGTAGTAGCAACTCGGGACAGGGTGGGCCCCAGCATTTT
few	TRBV7-2	TRBJ2-7	TRBD2	CASTPSGDYEQYF	TGTGCCAGCACCCCTAGCGGGGACTACGAGCAGTACTTC
-	TRBV5-4	TRBJ1-1	-	CASSSGRAEAFF	TGTGCCAGCAGCTCGGGTCGGGCTGAAGCTTTCTTT
-	TRBV29-1	TRBJ1-1	TRBD1	CSADRGLTEAFF	TGCAGCGCGGACAGGGGATTAACTGAAGCTTTCTTT
-	TRBV10-3	TRBJ2-2	TRBD1	CAISLADRGQNTGELFF	TGTGCCATCAGTCTCGCCGACAGGGGACAGAACACCGGGGAGCTGTTTTTT
-	TRBV7-8	TRBJ1-3	TRBD1	CASSFGQGSSGNTIYF	TGTGCCAGCAGCTTCGGACAGGGCTCCTCTGGAAACACCATATATTTT
-	TRBV10-3	TRBJ2-2	-	CAISDFVGQSGELFF	TGTGCCATCAGTGATTTTGTAGGACAGTCGGGGGAGCTGTTTTTT
-	TRBV7-9	TRBJ1-5	-	CASSVGGEQPQHF	TGTGCCAGCAGCGTAGGGGGGGAACAGCCCCAGCATTTT
few	TRBV7-9	TRBJ2-7	TRBD1	CASSLPPGQGSYEQYF	TGTGCCAGCAGCTTACCCCCGGGACAGGGGTCGTACGAGCAGTACTTC
-	TRBV7-8	TRBJ2-3	-	CASSLARGQPADTQYF	TGTGCCAGCAGCTTAGCGCGAGGACAGCCGGCAGATACGCAGTATTTT
-	TRBV5-6	TRBJ2-3	TRBD2	CASSFGLAGTTDTQYF	TGTGCCAGCAGCTTCGGACTAGCGGGGACTACAGATACGCAGTATTTT
-	TRBV5-1	TRBJ2-1	TRBD1	CASSLGQLAYEQFF	TGCGCCAGCAGCCTGGGACAGTTAGCCTATGAGCAGTTCTTC
-	TRBV12-3/TRBV12-4	TRBJ1-2	-	CASSFAGGYGYTF	TGTGCCAGCAGTTTTGCGGGAGGCTATGGCTACACCTTC
-	TRBV7-9	TRBJ2-5	-	CASSPQGGRETQYF	TGTGCCAGCAGCCCTCAGGGGGGTCGAGAGACCCAGTACTTC
few	TRBV29-1	TRBJ1-1	TRBD1	CSVGPRQGVMNTEAFF	TGCAGCGTTGGGCCGCGACAGGGGGTGATGAACACTGAAGCTTTCTTT
-	TRBV6-5	TRBJ1-5	TRBD1	CASSTRTGGNQPQHF	TGTGCCAGCAGCACAAGGACAGGGGGTAATCAGCCCCAGCATTTT
-	TRBV7-2	TRBJ1-1	-	CASSLSGFQGSRSGTEAFF	TGTGCCAGCAGCTTAAGTGGGTTCCAGGGGAGTAGGTCGGGCACTGAAGCTTTCTTT